These 4 T cell receptor beta chains were sequenced from one sample in a study of cytomegalovirus exposure and HLA in healthy donors. Researchers ran the PCR with 60 Vbeta and 13 Jbeta primers. The data were produced by immunoSEQ multiplex PCR, yet TCRdb's version contains in-frame clones alone and is incomplete. The data show roughly 97,000 clones, roughly a tenth seen once. Input material: PBMCs. All receptors derive from a man aged 50 or older in good health and CMV-seropositive.

V usage is TRBV5-4 and J usage is TRBJ2-1; D perhaps matches TRBD2 (5 bases). V was pared by 2 bases and J by 1 base, with 10 bases between. Per germline, CDR1 SGHNT and CDR2 YYREEE (reference sequence). The CDR3 runs 15 residues. The CDR3 DNA reads TGTGCCAGCAGCTTCGGTGGGAGATCCTACAATGAGCAGTTCTTC. Amino acid sequence: CASSFGGRSYNEQFF. Full variable domain (remainder filled in from reference TRBV5-4 and TRBJ2-1): ETGVTQSPTHLIKTRGQQVTLRCSSQSGHNTVSWYQQALGQGPQFIFQYYREEENGRGNFPPRFSGLQFPNYSSELNVNALELDDSALYLCASSFGGRSYNEQFFGPGTRLTVL.

This clone turned up a few times. This sequence joins TRBV27 and TRBJ2-2; 7 bases fit TRBD1. Germline CDR1 and CDR2: MNHEY and SMNVEV (reference sequence). The CDR3 totals 15 residues. Trimming removed 3 bases from V and 1 base from J; junction bases left unmatched: 2. The DNA of the CDR3 is TGTGCCAGCAGTTTCGGGACAGAGAACACCGGGGAGCTGTTTTTT. As protein: CASSFGTENTGELFF.

The chain uses TRBV19 and TRBJ1-3; 9 positions match TRBD1. V was clipped by 6 bases and J by 0 bases; unmatched bases: 3. In germline, CDR1 is LNHDA, CDR2 SQIVND (reference sequence). This CDR3 spans 15 amino acids. CDR3 loop: CASRPTGGSGNTIYF. CDR3 DNA sequence: TGTGCCAGTAGACCGACAGGGGGCTCTGGAAACACCATATATTTT. Filled out from reference TRBV19 and TRBJ1-3, the complete variable domain reads DGGITQSPKYLFRKEGQNVTLSCEQNLNHDAMYWYRQDPGQGLRLIYYSQIVNDFQKGDIAEGYSVSREKKESFPLTVTSAQKNPTAFYLCASRPTGGSGNTIYFGEGSWLTVV.

This clone was found a few times. The chain employs TRBV28 and TRBJ1-1; no clear D gene. This CDR3 has 15 residues. CDR1 is MDHEN, CDR2 SYDVKM, per germline. V dropped 4 bases and J dropped 4 bases, with 16 bases sitting between them. The CDR3 spells CASSSSSGKSTEAFF. In DNA form, the CDR3 reads TGTGCCAGCAGTTCCTCTAGCGGTAAGAGCACTGAAGCTTTCTTT. Combining the CDR3 with reference TRBV28 and TRBJ1-1 gives the whole variable domain DVKVTQSSRYLVKRTGEKVFLECVQDMDHENMFWYRQDPGLGLRLIYFSYDVKMKEKGDIPEGYSVSREKKERFSLILESASTNQTSMYLCASSSSSGKSTEAFFGQGTRLTVV.